This TCR beta chain was captured in a study of cytomegalovirus exposure and HLA in healthy donors. Study-level findings and limits: It was reported in a later analysis that an Asian-associated ancestry cluster showed fewer N-insertions than the approximately 670-donor mean.

With 60 Vbeta and 13 Jbeta primers, the PCR was carried out. TCRdb keeps only in-frame clones here, not all; method: immunoSEQ multiplex PCR. In total, the table holds under 70,000 clones. It was healthy bone marrow donors who served as donors. Though probably carrying unrecorded immune exposures, donors were nominally healthy at sampling. Germline values: CDR1 SGDLS, CDR2 YYNGEE. The CDR3 is 18 residues long. V shed 0 bases, J shed 5 bases, and the junction held 13 bases outside the gene matches. A note on this clone: Antigen unknown.

The sequence came from a man aged 50 to 60 in good health and CMV-seropositive. The sample consisted of PBMCs. The rearrangement links TRBV9 to TRBJ2-7; TRBD2 aligns across 11 bases. As DNA, the CDR3 is TGTGCCAGCAGCGTAGGTATGACTAGCGGGACCCCAGGGAACGAGCAGTACTTC. It yields the protein CASSVGMTSGTPGNEQYF.